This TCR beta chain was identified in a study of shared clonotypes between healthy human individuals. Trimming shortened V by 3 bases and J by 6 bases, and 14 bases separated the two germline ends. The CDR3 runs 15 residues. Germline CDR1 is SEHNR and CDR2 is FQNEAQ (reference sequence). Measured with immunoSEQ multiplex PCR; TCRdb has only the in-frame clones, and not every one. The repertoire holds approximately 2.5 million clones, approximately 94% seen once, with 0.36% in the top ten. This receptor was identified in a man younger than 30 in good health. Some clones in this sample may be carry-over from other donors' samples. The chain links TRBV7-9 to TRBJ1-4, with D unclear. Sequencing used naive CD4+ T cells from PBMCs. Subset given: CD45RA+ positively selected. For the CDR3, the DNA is TGTGCCAGCAGCTTTGGTCAGGCGGAATATGAAAAACTGTTTTTT. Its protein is CASSFGQAEYEKLFF.